This TCR beta chain is drawn from a study of blood T cell repertoires in COVID-19. The overall study: Nucleic acid was either cDNA or gDNA, and it came from T cells, B-cell-depleted T cells, or PBMCs.

Germline values: CDR1 LNHDA, CDR2 SQIVND (reference sequence). Trimming shortened V by 7 bases and J by 4 bases, and 14 bases separated the two germline ends. This CDR3 contains 14 residues. Original processing notes: How many nucleated cells were present was estimated from reference gene primer amplification. TCRdb's copy holds only in-frame clones and misses some; the assay was immunoSEQ multiplex PCR. Clone size and V and J calls were adopted from that table, with D and trimming inferred from the DNA. The sample lists about 140,000 clones, about 85% occurring once. The specimen was peripheral blood. The chain carries TRBV19 and TRBJ2-1, with a weak D call TRBD2 (6 bases). The source is a human donor in a cohort sampled during active COVID-19. The CDR3 DNA reads TGTGCCAGTACGGGGCGGGAAGGTTACAATGAGCAGTTCTTC. Protein: CASTGREGYNEQFF.